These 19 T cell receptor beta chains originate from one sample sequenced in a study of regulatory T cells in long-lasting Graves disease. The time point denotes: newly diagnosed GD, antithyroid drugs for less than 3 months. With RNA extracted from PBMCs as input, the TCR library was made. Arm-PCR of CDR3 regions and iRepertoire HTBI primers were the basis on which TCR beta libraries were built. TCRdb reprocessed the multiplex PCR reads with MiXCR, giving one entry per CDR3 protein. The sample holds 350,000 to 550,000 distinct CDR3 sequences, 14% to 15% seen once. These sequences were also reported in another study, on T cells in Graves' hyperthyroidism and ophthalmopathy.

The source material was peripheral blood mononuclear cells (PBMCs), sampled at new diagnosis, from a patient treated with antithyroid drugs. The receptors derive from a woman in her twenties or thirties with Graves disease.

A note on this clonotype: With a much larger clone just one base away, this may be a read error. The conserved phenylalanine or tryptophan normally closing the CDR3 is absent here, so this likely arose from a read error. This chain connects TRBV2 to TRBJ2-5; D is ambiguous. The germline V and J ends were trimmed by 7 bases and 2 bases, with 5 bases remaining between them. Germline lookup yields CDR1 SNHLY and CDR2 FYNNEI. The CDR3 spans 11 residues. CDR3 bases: TGTGCCAGCACTCGACAAGAGACCCAGTACTCC. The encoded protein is CASTRQETQYS.

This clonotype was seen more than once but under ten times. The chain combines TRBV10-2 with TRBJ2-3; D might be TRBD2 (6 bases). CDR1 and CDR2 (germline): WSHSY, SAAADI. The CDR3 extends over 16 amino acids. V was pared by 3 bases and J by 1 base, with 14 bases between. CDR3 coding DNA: TGCGCCAGCAGTGACCGGACGGGAGAGGGCACAGATACGCAGTATTTT. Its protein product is CASSDRTGEGTDTQYF.

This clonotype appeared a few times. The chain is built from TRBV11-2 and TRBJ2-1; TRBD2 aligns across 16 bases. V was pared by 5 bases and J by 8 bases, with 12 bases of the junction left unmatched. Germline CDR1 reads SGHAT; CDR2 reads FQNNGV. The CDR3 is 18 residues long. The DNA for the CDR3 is TGTGCCAGCAGCCCCGGGACTAGCGGGAGGGGGGGGGTCGATGAGCAGTTCTTC. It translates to CASSPGTSGRGGVDEQFF.

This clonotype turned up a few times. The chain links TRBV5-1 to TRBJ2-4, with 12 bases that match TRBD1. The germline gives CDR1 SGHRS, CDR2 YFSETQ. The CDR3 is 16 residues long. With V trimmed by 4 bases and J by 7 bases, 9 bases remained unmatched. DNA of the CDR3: TGCGCCAGCAGCCCCGGGACAGGGGGCGCGGGGAACATTCAGTACTTC. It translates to CASSPGTGGAGNIQYF.

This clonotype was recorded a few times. This CDR3 is CASGLVLAGQGQDEQFF. CDR3 in DNA: TGTGCTAGTGGTTTGGTACTAGCGGGACAGGGCCAGGATGAGCAGTTCTTC. The chain has TRBV12-5 and TRBJ2-1; possible D gene TRBD2, 10 bases. Looked up from germline, CDR1 is LGHNT and CDR2 is FRNRAP. The CDR3 is 17 residues long. The V end lost 0 bases, the J end lost 8 bases, and 20 bases lay between the germline ends.

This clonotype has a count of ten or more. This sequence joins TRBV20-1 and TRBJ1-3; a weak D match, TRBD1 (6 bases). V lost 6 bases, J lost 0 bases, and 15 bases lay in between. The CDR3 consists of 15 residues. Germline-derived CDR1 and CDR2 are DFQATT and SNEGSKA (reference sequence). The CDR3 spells CSADYRDYSGNTIYF. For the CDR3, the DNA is TGCAGTGCGGACTACAGGGACTACTCTGGAAACACCATATATTTT.

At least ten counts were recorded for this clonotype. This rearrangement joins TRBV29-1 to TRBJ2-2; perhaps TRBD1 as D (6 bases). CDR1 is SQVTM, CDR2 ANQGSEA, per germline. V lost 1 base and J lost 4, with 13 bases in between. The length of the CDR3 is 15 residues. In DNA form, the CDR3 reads TGCAGCGTTGAAGTGAGGGGGAAGGCCACCGGGGAGCTGTTTTTT. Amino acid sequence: CSVEVRGKATGELFF.

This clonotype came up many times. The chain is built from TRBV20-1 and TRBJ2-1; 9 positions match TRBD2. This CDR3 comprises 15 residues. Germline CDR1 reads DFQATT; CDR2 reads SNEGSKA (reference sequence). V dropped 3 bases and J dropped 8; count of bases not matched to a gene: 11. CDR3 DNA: TGCAGTGCTAGCTACCTCCCCGCGGGGGGGTATGAGCAGTTCTTC. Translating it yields CSASYLPAGGYEQFF.

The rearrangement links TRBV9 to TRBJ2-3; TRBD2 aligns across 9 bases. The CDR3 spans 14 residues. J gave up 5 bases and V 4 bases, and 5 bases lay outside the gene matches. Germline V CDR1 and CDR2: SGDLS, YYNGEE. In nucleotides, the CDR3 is TGTGCCAGCAGCCCTCGACTAGCGGAAGATACGCAGTATTTT. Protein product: CASSPRLAEDTQYF.

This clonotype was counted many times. CDR3 in amino acids: CASSLIGSSYNEQFF. In DNA form, the CDR3 reads TGTGCCAGCAGCTTAATAGGCAGCTCCTACAATGAGCAGTTCTTC. The rearrangement joins TRBV7-3 to TRBJ2-1; D remains ambiguous. Germline lookup yields CDR1 SGHTA and CDR2 FQGTGA. V was shortened by 1 base and J by 0 bases, with 7 bases between the two germline ends. The CDR3 runs to 15 residues.

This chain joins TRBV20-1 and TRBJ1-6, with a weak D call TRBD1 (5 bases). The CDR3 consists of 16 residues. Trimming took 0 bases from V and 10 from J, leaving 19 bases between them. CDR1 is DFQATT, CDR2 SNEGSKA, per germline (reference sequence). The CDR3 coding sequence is TGCAGTGCTAGAGAGGGCCGGGGGGGGAGAAGATCACCCCTCCACTTT. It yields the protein CSAREGRGGRRSPLHF.

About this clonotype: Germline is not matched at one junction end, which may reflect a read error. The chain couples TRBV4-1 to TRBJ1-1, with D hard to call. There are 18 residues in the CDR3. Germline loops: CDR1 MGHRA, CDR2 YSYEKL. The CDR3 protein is CASSQDTYPGAFDTGAFF. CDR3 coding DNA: TGCGCCAGCAGCCAAGATACGTACCCAGGAGCGTTTGACACTGGAGCTTTCTTT.

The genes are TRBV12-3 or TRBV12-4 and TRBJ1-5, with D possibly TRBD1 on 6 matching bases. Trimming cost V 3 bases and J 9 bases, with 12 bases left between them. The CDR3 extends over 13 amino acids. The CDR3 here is CASSFLQGPPQHF. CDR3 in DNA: TGTGCCAGCAGTTTTTTACAGGGTCCGCCCCAGCATTTT.

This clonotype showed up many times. CDR3 sequence (DNA): TGCGCCAGCAGCTTGGGGACAGGGAGAGATACGCAGTATTTT. Protein: CASSLGTGRDTQYF. The chain couples TRBV5-1 to TRBJ2-3; 8 bases align to TRBD1. The CDR3 totals 14 residues. CDR1 and CDR2 from the germline V gene are SGHRS and YFSETQ. V lost 0 bases, J lost 5 bases, and 2 bases stayed unmatched.

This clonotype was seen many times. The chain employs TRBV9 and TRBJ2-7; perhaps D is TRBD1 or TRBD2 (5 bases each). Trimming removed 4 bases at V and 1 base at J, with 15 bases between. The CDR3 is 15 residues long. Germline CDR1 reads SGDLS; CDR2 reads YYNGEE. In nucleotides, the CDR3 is TGTGCCAGCAGCCCGCCGGGGCCCATATCCTACGAGCAGTACTTC. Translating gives CASSPPGPISYEQYF.

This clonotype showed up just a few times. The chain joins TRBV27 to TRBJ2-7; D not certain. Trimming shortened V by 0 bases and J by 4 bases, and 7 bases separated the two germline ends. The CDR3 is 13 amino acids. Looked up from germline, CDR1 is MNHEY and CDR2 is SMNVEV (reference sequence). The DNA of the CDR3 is TGTGCCAGCAGTTTATCGTTAGATTACGAGCAGTACTTC. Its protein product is CASSLSLDYEQYF.

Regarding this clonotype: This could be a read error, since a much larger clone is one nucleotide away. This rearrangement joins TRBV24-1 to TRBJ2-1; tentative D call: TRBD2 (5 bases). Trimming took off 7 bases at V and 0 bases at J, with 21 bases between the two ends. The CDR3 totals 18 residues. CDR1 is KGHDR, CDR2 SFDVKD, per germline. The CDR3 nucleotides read TGTGCCACCAGCGGGGTCTCTGGCGTGGGAAGCTCCTACAATGAGCAGTTCTTC. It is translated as CATSGVSGVGSSYNEQFF.

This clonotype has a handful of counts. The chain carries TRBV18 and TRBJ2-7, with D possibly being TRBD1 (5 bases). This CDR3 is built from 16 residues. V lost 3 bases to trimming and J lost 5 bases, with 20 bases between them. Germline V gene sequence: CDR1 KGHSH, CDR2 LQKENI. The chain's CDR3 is CASSPPSQGGHHEQYF. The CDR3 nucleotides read TGTGCCAGCTCACCGCCCTCGCAGGGCGGTCACCACGAGCAGTACTTC.

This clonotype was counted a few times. The CDR3 bases are TGTGCCAGCACGCAGGGGACAGCCCTTAATTCACCCCTCCACTTT. Amino acid sequence: CASTQGTALNSPLHF. The chain uses TRBV28 and TRBJ1-6; 7 nucleotides align to TRBD1. The trim removed 7 bases at V and 6 bases at J, leaving 9 bases unmatched. The CDR3 length is 15 residues. The germline V gene encodes CDR1 MDHEN and CDR2 SYDVKM.